This entry lists 24 T cell receptor beta chains sequenced from one sample in a study of shared clonotypes between healthy human individuals. The data were produced by immunoSEQ multiplex PCR, yet TCRdb's version contains in-frame clones alone and is incomplete. The sample includes 400,000 to 600,000 clones, about 80% seen only once; the top ten take 9.5% to 15%. The sample comprised PBMCs. The receptors shown here come from a woman in her thirties or forties in good health. Some clones in this sample may be carry-over from other donors' samples.

The chain has TRBV7-9 and TRBJ2-7; D may match TRBD1 or TRBD2 (6 bases each). Germline V gene sequence: CDR1 SEHNR, CDR2 FQNEAQ (reference sequence). The CDR3 length is 15 residues. With 5 bases removed from V and 2 bases from J, the gap between germline ends came to 16 bases. In DNA, the CDR3 is TGTGCCAGCAGCCCTAGGGGGGCGGGAACCTACGAGCAGTACTTC. It is translated as CASSPRGAGTYEQYF.

In this sample, this clone turned up once. The chain carries TRBV30 and TRBJ1-2, with D uncertain. The CDR3 is made up of 15 amino acids. V lost 4 bases to trimming and J lost 4 bases, with 19 bases between them. CDR1 GTSNPN and CDR2 SVGIG come from the germline V gene (reference sequence). CDR3 residues: CAWTRKRLWGYGYTF. In DNA form, the CDR3 reads TGTGCCTGGACTCGGAAGAGACTCTGGGGCTATGGCTACACCTTC.

The chain links TRBV7-9 to TRBJ2-2; 8 bases match TRBD2. V shed 5 bases, J shed 3 bases, and the junction held 5 bases outside the gene matches. The V gene's germline CDR1 is SEHNR and CDR2 FQNEAQ (reference sequence). The CDR3 consists of 15 residues. In DNA form, the CDR3 reads TGTGCCAGCAGCCCCGGACTAGCCGACACCGGGGAGCTGTTTTTT. Residues: CASSPGLADTGELFF.

This sequence joins TRBV5-8 and TRBJ2-1, with TRBD2 matching over 11 bases. This CDR3 spans 18 amino acids. V shed 2 bases, J shed 9 bases, and the junction held 16 bases outside the gene matches. Germline CDR1 SGHTS, CDR2 YDEGEE. DNA for the CDR3: TGTGCCAGCAGCTTAGGCCTAGCGGGAGGACCGGCAGAGGGTGAGCAGTTCTTC. Protein: CASSLGLAGGPAEGEQFF.

The chain links TRBV7-6 to TRBJ1-5, with no clear D. The CDR3 totals 14 residues. Trimming stripped 6 bases from V and 4 bases from J, with 13 bases between. CDR1 is SGHVS and CDR2 is FNYEAQ in the germline V gene. Written as DNA, the CDR3 is TGTGCCAGCAGTAGCCGGGGAAGAAATCAGCCCCAGCATTTT. It is translated as CASSSRGRNQPQHF.

In its sample, this clone was seen a few times. The chain couples TRBV6-5 to TRBJ1-2, with a weak D call TRBD1 (6 bases). V was cut by 4 bases and J by 6 bases, with 12 bases left in between. This CDR3 has 13 amino acids. Germline CDR1 is MNHEY and CDR2 is SVGAGI. This chain's CDR3 is CASSSGTLNGYTF. As DNA, the CDR3 is TGTGCCAGCAGTTCCGGGACACTAAATGGCTACACCTTC.

The J gene is TRBJ2-7, the V gene TRBV2, with 9 bases that match TRBD1. Germline-derived CDR1 and CDR2 are SNHLY and FYNNEI. This CDR3 spans 14 amino acids. The V and J ends lost 7 bases and 1 base, in that order; junction bases with no gene match: 5. CDR3 sequence (DNA): TGTGCCAGCAACGACAGGGGGACGTCCTACGAGCAGTACTTC. Protein: CASNDRGTSYEQYF.

The chain links TRBV29-1 to TRBJ1-1; D not certain. Germline-derived CDR1 and CDR2 are SQVTM and ANQGSEA. V shed 7 bases and J shed 1 base, with 10 bases lying between them. The CDR3 length is 12 residues. CDR3 residues: CSASTGNTEAFF. As DNA, the CDR3 is TGCAGCGCGTCGACGGGGAACACTGAAGCTTTCTTT.

This clone has at least ten counts. DNA of the CDR3: TGTGCCAGTAGTCTCCGTGGGACTAGCGGGAGAGGAGAGACCCAGTACTTC. Translation: CASSLRGTSGRGETQYF. The V call is TRBV19, the J call TRBJ2-5, with TRBD2 matching 14 bases. Germline V gives CDR1 LNHDA, CDR2 SQIVND (reference sequence). This CDR3 is 17 amino acids long. V lost 5 bases and J lost 4; bases outside the gene matches: 9.

The chain has TRBV4-3 and TRBJ2-1; 15 positions agree with TRBD2. V lost 1 base and J lost 0; bases outside the gene matches: 7. The CDR3 has 20 amino acids. In germline, CDR1 is LGHNA, CDR2 YSLEER. The DNA for the CDR3 is TGCGCCAGCAGCCAAGTCTGGACTAGCGGGAGGGCCAGCTCCTACAATGAGCAGTTCTTC. This sequence encodes CASSQVWTSGRASSYNEQFF.

V is TRBV18 and J is TRBJ2-3; D is undetermined. This CDR3 is 16 amino acids long. CDR1 and CDR2 from the germline V gene are KGHSH and LQKENI. Deletions cut 3 bases from V and 0 bases from J, with 13 bases between. CDR3: CASSPGALRSTDTQYF. As DNA, the CDR3 is TGTGCCAGCTCACCGGGTGCCTTGCGTAGCACAGATACGCAGTATTTT.

The CDR3 DNA reads as TGTGCCAGCAGTTTGATGGGTCTAGAAGCTTTCTTT. Its translation: CASSLMGLEAFF. The chain links TRBV28 to TRBJ1-1; the D is unclear. The germline V and J ends were trimmed by 3 bases and 8 bases, with 10 bases remaining between them. From germline, CDR1 is MDHEN and CDR2 SYDVKM. This CDR3 is built from 12 residues. The variable domain in full, with the rest retrieved from reference TRBV28 and TRBJ1-1, is DVKVTQSSRYLVKRTGEKVFLECVQDMDHENMFWYRQDPGLGLRLIYFSYDVKMKEKGDIPEGYSVSREKKERFSLILESASTNQTSMYLCASSLMGLEAFFGQGTRLTVV.

The rearrangement uses TRBV28 and TRBJ1-6; D is possibly TRBD1 (5 bases). From germline, CDR1 is MDHEN and CDR2 SYDVKM. The CDR3 spans 15 residues. Trimming removed 6 bases from V and 5 bases from J, with 14 bases in between. Written as DNA, the CDR3 is TGTGCCAGCAGCCTCGACAGCCGAAATAATTCACCCCTCCACTTT. It encodes CASSLDSRNNSPLHF.

With respect to this clone: Other DNA sequences in this specimen translate into the identical CDR3. The rearrangement uses TRBV6-1 and TRBJ1-4; possible D gene TRBD1, 5 bases. From germline, CDR1 is MNHNS and CDR2 SASEGT. CDR3 length: 14 residues. The germline V and J ends were trimmed by 0 bases and 8 bases, with 10 bases remaining between them. This CDR3 reads CASSEAPGGEKLFF. CDR3 DNA: TGTGCCAGCAGTGAAGCCCCCGGGGGAGAAAAACTGTTTTTT.

Points on this clone: This likely reflects a read error, since a far larger clone is one base away. Distinct nucleotide sequences in the sample also encode this CDR3. V is TRBV14 and J is TRBJ2-7; 8 bases line up with TRBD2. CDR3 size: 18 residues. The germline CDR1 and CDR2 sequences are SGHDN and FVKESK. The J segment lost 6 bases and the V segment lost 3 bases, leaving 19 bases of the junction unmatched. The CDR3 protein is CASSHRKKAGAPLGEQYF. CDR3 in DNA: TGTGCCAGCAGCCACCGGAAAAAAGCGGGAGCCCCTCTGGGCGAGCAGTACTTC.

In its sample, this clone was seen many times. The chain links TRBV2 to TRBJ2-7; 10 nucleotides line up with TRBD1. The CDR3 has 19 residues. Trimming removed 6 bases from V and 0 bases from J; junction bases left unmatched: 17. Germline CDR1 and CDR2: SNHLY and FYNNEI. The CDR3 here is CASRPGQGFDWLTSYEQYF. The DNA for the CDR3 is TGTGCCAGCAGACCGGGACAGGGGTTTGATTGGCTGACCTCCTACGAGCAGTACTTC.

The gene calls are TRBV11-3 and TRBJ2-1; 12 positions agree with TRBD2. The length of the CDR3 is 16 residues. Trimming removed 4 bases from V and 4 bases from J; junction bases left unmatched: 5. The germline V gene encodes CDR1 SGHNT and CDR2 YENEEA. The CDR3 protein is CASSSGLAGPYNEQFF. DNA for the CDR3: TGTGCCAGCAGCTCGGGACTAGCGGGCCCTTACAATGAGCAGTTCTTC.

This chain joins TRBV7-9 and TRBJ1-4; D uncertain. Trimming cost V 5 bases and J 5 bases, with 9 bases left between them. CDR1 and CDR2 from the germline V gene are SEHNR and FQNEAQ (reference sequence). This CDR3 has 13 amino acids. The chain's CDR3 is CASSPGFNEKLFF. DNA for the CDR3: TGTGCCAGCAGCCCGGGGTTCAATGAAAAACTGTTTTTT.

The V call is TRBV25-1, the J call TRBJ2-7; no clear D gene. In germline, CDR1 is MGHDK, CDR2 SYGVNS. V dropped 6 bases and J dropped 0 bases, with 18 bases sitting between them. The CDR3 covers 16 residues. CDR3 sequence reads: CASSPLGPEDSYEQYF. The CDR3 nucleotides read TGTGCCAGCAGCCCTCTCGGGCCTGAGGACTCCTACGAGCAGTACTTC.

CDR3 in amino acids: CASSIDASGSYEQYF. CDR3 coding DNA: TGTGCCAGTAGTATAGATGCTAGCGGGTCCTACGAGCAGTACTTC. This chain joins TRBV19 and TRBJ2-7; TRBD2 aligns across 8 bases. The junction had 2 bases not matched to a gene; V was cut back by 0 bases and J by 1 base. Germline V lookup: CDR1 LNHDA, CDR2 SQIVND (reference sequence). The CDR3 is 15 residues long.

The chain recombines TRBV9 with TRBJ2-1; the match to TRBD1 covers 11 bases. J lost 6 bases, V lost 4 bases, and 6 bases had no gene match. This CDR3 spans 15 amino acids. Germline assignment: CDR1 SGDLS and CDR2 YYNGEE. The CDR3 DNA reads TGTGCCAGCAGCTTAGGACAGGGGGCTCCCAATGAGCAGTTCTTC. As protein: CASSLGQGAPNEQFF.

This chain joins TRBV27 and TRBJ2-7, with 10 bases fitting TRBD2. The CDR3 extends over 16 amino acids. Trimming at V came to 3 bases and at J to 4 bases, leaving 9 bases not matched to a gene. Germline CDR1 MNHEY, CDR2 SMNVEV (reference sequence). The DNA for the CDR3 is TGTGCCAGCAGTTTTTCCTCGGGACTAGCGACTTACGAGCAGTACTTC. It translates to CASSFSSGLATYEQYF.

The genes are TRBV15 and TRBJ1-3; D is possibly TRBD1 (5 bases). CDR1 LNHNV and CDR2 YYDKDF come from the germline V gene (reference sequence). Trimming took 0 bases from V and 0 from J, leaving 9 bases between them. This CDR3 has 16 residues. The DNA of the CDR3 is TGTGCCACCAGCAGAGATCGGGGCAACTCTGGAAACACCATATATTTT. As protein: CATSRDRGNSGNTIYF.

This rearrangement joins TRBV7-8 to TRBJ1-1, with no clear D. Deletions cut 0 bases from V and 0 bases from J, with 5 bases between. The CDR3 is 14 amino acids. CDR1 is SGHVS and CDR2 is FQNEAQ in the germline V gene. The CDR3 bases are TGTGCCAGCAGCTTAGCAGGGTTGAACACTGAAGCTTTCTTT. This translates into CASSLAGLNTEAFF.